This record concerns one T cell receptor (beta chain) sequence. 60 Vbeta and 13 Jbeta primers were used in PCR. Measured with immunoSEQ multiplex PCR; TCRdb has only the in-frame clones, and not every one. Its table lists some 150,000 clones. Germline CDR1 reads MGHRA; CDR2 reads YSYEKL. The CDR3 sequence is 18 residues long. V lost 4 bases to trimming and J lost 1 base, with 22 bases between them. The data were taken from a study of cytomegalovirus exposure and HLA in healthy donors. On the study more broadly: Of over 300 genotyped donors, around 76% clustered with self-reported Caucasian donors.

The sequence derives from a young woman in good health and CMV-seropositive. Sequencing was done on a sample of PBMCs. V gene TRBV4-1 combines with J gene TRBJ1-2, with D perhaps TRBD1 (5 bases). Here the CDR3 DNA reads TGCGCCAGCAGCCTTGGCCCTTTAAGTGGGGGAGGTAACTATGGCTACACCTTC. Translated, it gives CASSLGPLSGGGNYGYTF.